This entry lists 24 T cell receptor beta chains sequenced from one sample in a study of blood T cell repertoires in COVID-19. The assay was immunoSEQ multiplex PCR, and TCRdb's table has in-frame clones only and misses some. The table includes approximately 80,000 clones, about three quarters detected once. Material: peripheral blood. These TCRs come from a human donor in a cohort sampled during active COVID-19.

The chain carries TRBV21-1 and TRBJ1-6; the table's D call TRBD1 went unverified against the DNA. TRBV21-1 is a pseudogene segment. This CDR3 spans 16 amino acids. CDR3 coding DNA: TGTGCCAGCAGAAAGCCCACCGGGACAGGGAATTCACCCCTCCACTTT. It translates to CASRKPTGTGNSPLHF.

The rearrangement links TRBV10-3 to TRBJ2-2; TRBD1 is a possible D gene (6 bases). V dropped 3 bases and J dropped 2 bases, with 10 bases sitting between them. The CDR3 totals 15 residues. Germline values: CDR1 ENHRY, CDR2 SYGVKD. For the CDR3, the DNA is TGTGCCATCAGTGATGGACAGACAAACACCGGGGAGCTGTTTTTT. Its protein product is CAISDGQTNTGELFF.

V is TRBV6-2 or TRBV6-3 and J is TRBJ1-6; D gene unclear. The CDR3 covers 14 residues. Trimming stripped 3 bases from V and 3 bases from J, with 6 bases between. The V gene's germline CDR1 is MNHEY and CDR2 SVGEGT. CDR3 sequence: CASSYPHYNSPLHF. The CDR3 nucleotides are TGTGCCAGCAGTTATCCACACTATAATTCACCCCTCCACTTT.

The gene calls are TRBV28 and TRBJ2-7, with 9 nucleotides matching TRBD1. The CDR3 consists of 15 residues. The V gene's germline CDR1 is MDHEN and CDR2 SYDVKM. Trimming took 1 base from V and 7 from J; bases not matched to a gene: 8. The DNA for the CDR3 is TGTGCCAGCAGTTTATTGGCAGGGGGACAGGGAGAGCAGTACTTC. Translating gives CASSLLAGGQGEQYF.

This clone was picked up one time. This chain links TRBV29-1 with TRBJ1-1; 8 bases align to TRBD1. J gave up 0 bases and V 6 bases, and 3 bases lay outside the gene matches. The germline V gene has CDR1 SQVTM and CDR2 ANQGSEA. The CDR3 consists of 13 residues. CDR3 region: CSVRGPLNTEAFF. DNA for the CDR3: TGCAGCGTCAGGGGGCCCCTGAACACTGAAGCTTTCTTT.

V gene TRBV3-1 (or the pseudogene TRBV3-2) combines with J gene TRBJ1-1; 7 bases line up with TRBD1. Trimming removed 1 base from V and 0 bases from J; junction bases left unmatched: 2. The CDR3 consists of 15 residues. CDR1 and CDR2 from the germline V gene are LGHDT and YNNKEL (reference sequence). CDR3 nucleotides: TGTGCCAGCAGCCAAGTTGGGACAGTGAACACTGAAGCTTTCTTT. Its translation: CASSQVGTVNTEAFF.

The chain is built from TRBV7-6 and TRBJ1-3, with no clear D. V was pared by 4 bases and J by 3 bases, with 7 bases between. The CDR3 is made up of 13 amino acids. The germline CDR1 and CDR2 sequences are SGHVS and FNYEAQ. The DNA of the CDR3 is TGTGCCAGCAGCTCCTTTAGTGGAAACACCATATATTTT. Residues: CASSSFSGNTIYF.

The J gene is TRBJ2-5, the V gene TRBV3-1 (or the pseudogene TRBV3-2); D is perhaps TRBD1 (8 bases). The length of the CDR3 is 15 residues. CDR1 and CDR2 (germline): LGHDT, YNNKEL (reference sequence). V was clipped by 0 bases and J by 7 bases, with 15 bases between them. In DNA form, the CDR3 reads TGTGCCAGCAGCCAAGATCTGACAGGGGAGGGGACCCAGTACTTC. Its translation is CASSQDLTGEGTQYF.

The chain joins TRBV6-6 to TRBJ2-7; 7 bases line up with TRBD1. With 6 bases clipped from V and 3 bases from J, the junction kept 8 bases outside the gene matches. There are 14 residues in the CDR3. Germline-derived CDR1 and CDR2 are MNHNY and SVGAGI (reference sequence). This CDR3 is CASRKTGLDYEQYF. CDR3 coding DNA: TGTGCCAGCAGAAAGACAGGGCTCGACTACGAGCAGTACTTC.

Notes on this clone: The same CDR3 arises from other DNA sequences in this sample as well. This sequence joins TRBV5-4 and TRBJ1-1; D is possibly TRBD1 (5 bases). The CDR3 consists of 14 residues. V shed 1 base and J shed 2 bases, with 9 bases lying between them. CDR1 and CDR2 from the germline V gene are SGHNT and YYREEE (reference sequence). Here the CDR3 reads CASSLPQGNTEAFF. For the CDR3, the DNA is TGTGCCAGCAGCTTGCCTCAGGGAAACACTGAAGCTTTCTTT.

V usage is TRBV13 and J usage is TRBJ2-7; tentative D call: TRBD1 (6 bases). The CDR3 spans 14 residues. CDR1 and CDR2 (germline): PRHDT, FYEKMQ (reference sequence). Trimming pared 1 base from V and 3 bases from J, leaving 10 bases between. CDR3 sequence: CASSLVQGDYEQYF. CDR3 coding DNA: TGTGCCAGCAGCTTAGTACAGGGCGACTACGAGCAGTACTTC.

This clone was seen only once. The rearrangement links TRBV6-5 to TRBJ1-1; D uncertain. Germline values: CDR1 MNHEY, CDR2 SVGAGI. V was cut by 6 bases and J by 0 bases, with 14 bases left in between. This CDR3 has 15 residues. Written as DNA, the CDR3 is TGTGCCAGCAGAACCGGGAGGTACATGAACACTGAAGCTTTCTTT. Translating it yields CASRTGRYMNTEAFF.

The chain couples TRBV7-9 to TRBJ2-7; 9 bases align to TRBD1. The CDR3 contains 14 residues. J lost 4 bases, V lost 5 bases, and 6 bases had no gene match. CDR1 is SEHNR and CDR2 is FQNEAQ in the germline V gene (reference sequence). The CDR3 DNA sequence: TGTGCCAGCAGCCGGACAGGGGAATTGTACGAGCAGTACTTC. This codes for CASSRTGELYEQYF.

The chain carries TRBV6-5 and TRBJ1-1; TRBD1 aligns across 7 bases. Germline CDR1 and CDR2: MNHEY and SVGAGI. Unmatched junction bases numbered 7, after V lost 7 bases and J lost 2 bases. CDR3 length: 14 residues. The CDR3 region has the DNA TGTGCCAGCACCAGGACAGGACGAAACACTGAAGCTTTCTTT. It translates to CASTRTGRNTEAFF.

This clone was seen a single time. The chain has TRBV6-5 and TRBJ2-1; 9 bases align to TRBD1. CDR1 and CDR2 from the germline V gene are MNHEY and SVGAGI. Germline trimming cut 10 bases from V and 4 bases from J; bases unmatched to any gene: 11. The CDR3 is made up of 15 amino acids. Here the CDR3 reads CATTQGAPLYNEQFF. For the CDR3, the DNA is TGTGCCACCACACAGGGGGCCCCTTTATACAATGAGCAGTTCTTC.

The rearrangement uses TRBV7-9 and TRBJ2-2; unclear D gene. Germline loops: CDR1 SEHNR, CDR2 FQNEAQ (reference sequence). CDR3 length equals 15 residues. Deletions cut 3 bases from V and 0 bases from J, with 8 bases between. The CDR3 loop is CASSLSTPNTGELFF. The CDR3 nucleotides are TGTGCCAGCAGCTTGAGTACTCCGAACACCGGGGAGCTGTTTTTT.

The chain uses TRBV29-1 and TRBJ2-1, with a weak D call TRBD1 (6 bases). The CDR3 is 14 residues long. With 6 bases removed from V and 0 bases from J, the gap between germline ends came to 12 bases. Germline V gives CDR1 SQVTM, CDR2 ANQGSEA. The CDR3 protein is CSVVGQSSYNEQFF. The CDR3 bases are TGCAGCGTCGTCGGACAGAGCTCCTACAATGAGCAGTTCTTC.

The rearrangement uses TRBV11-2 and TRBJ1-1; D is perhaps TRBD1 (5 bases). V lost 5 bases and J 7 bases, leaving 17 bases between the germline ends. The germline CDR1 and CDR2 sequences are SGHAT and FQNNGV. There are 14 residues in the CDR3. The CDR3 DNA reads as TGTGCCAGCAGCCCAAGAGACAGCTGGGGTGAAGCTTTCTTT. This encodes CASSPRDSWGEAFF.

In DNA, the CDR3 is TGTGCCAGCAGTGAAGCATCCCTGGGACTATGGGAGCTGTTTTTT. It specifies CASSEASLGLWELFF. J is TRBJ2-2 and V is TRBV6-1; 7 nucleotides match TRBD2. There are 15 residues in the CDR3. Trimming at V came to 0 bases and at J to 9 bases, leaving 7 bases not matched to a gene. Per germline, CDR1 MNHNS and CDR2 SASEGT.

The rearrangement joins TRBV7-2 to TRBJ2-7; 12 positions agree with TRBD1. Germline CDR1 and CDR2: SGHTA and FQGNSA. The V segment lost 0 bases and the J segment 3 bases; nucleotides outside the gene matches: 3. The CDR3 spans 16 residues. The CDR3 nucleotides are TGTGCCAGCAGCTTAGCCGGGACAGGGGGCTTCTACGAGCAGTACTTC. Protein sequence: CASSLAGTGGFYEQYF.

The chain couples TRBV6-6 to TRBJ1-2, with 9 bases that match TRBD1. V trimming: 9 bases; J trimming: 8 bases; junction bases outside the gene matches: 7. The CDR3 has 12 residues. From germline, CDR1 is MNHNY and CDR2 SVGAGI (reference sequence). CDR3 region: CASTGQGWGYTF. The DNA of the CDR3 is TGTGCCAGTACGGGACAGGGTTGGGGCTACACCTTC.

The chain carries TRBV30 and TRBJ1-3; the match to TRBD1 covers 8 bases. CDR1 GTSNPN and CDR2 SVGIG come from the germline V gene (reference sequence). The length of the CDR3 is 15 residues. Losses at the gene ends were 3 bases for V and 3 bases for J; bases not matched to a gene: 7. The CDR3 protein is CAWRTQGAGGNTIYF. The CDR3 DNA follows: TGTGCCTGGAGGACGCAGGGGGCAGGTGGAAACACCATATATTTT. The full variable domain, in which reference TRBV30 and TRBJ1-3 provide the parts outside the CDR3, is SQTIHQWPATLVQPVGSPLSLECTVEGTSNPNLYWYRQAAGRGLQLLFYSVGIGQISSEVPQNLSASRPQDRQFILSSKKLLLSDSGFYLCAWRTQGAGGNTIYFGEGSWLTVV.

The rearrangement joins TRBV18 to TRBJ2-6; a weak D match, TRBD1 (6 bases). The CDR3 covers 17 residues. Trimming shortened V by 7 bases and J by 0 bases, and 16 bases separated the two germline ends. Per the germline V gene, CDR1 is KGHSH and CDR2 is LQKENI. CDR3 in amino acids: CASFPPGHFSGANVLTF. The CDR3 coding sequence is TGTGCCAGCTTCCCGCCGGGACACTTCTCTGGGGCCAACGTCCTGACTTTC.

This chain links TRBV10-1 with TRBJ1-5, with D possibly TRBD1 on 5 matching bases. The V gene's germline CDR1 is WNHNN and CDR2 SYGVQD (reference sequence). Trimming took 2 bases from V and 1 from J, leaving 9 bases between them. CDR3 length equals 15 residues. The CDR3: CASSETDSSNQPQHF. CDR3 sequence (DNA): TGCGCCAGCAGTGAGACCGACAGCAGCAATCAGCCCCAGCATTTT.